Included here is one T cell receptor (beta chain) sequence, with context. The antigen it recognizes is unknown. No per-base quality is available; no much larger clone lies one base away. The data are from a study of blood T cell repertoires in COVID-19 (dated by TCRdb to the early 2020s). For the study in its entirety: Samples from collaborators originated in the United States, Italy and Spain and spanned both the acute and convalescent phases of COVID-19. A de-identified subject ID, COVID-19 status, age in years and sex were almost always included in the sample metadata. Samples were obtained from the ongoing ImmuneRACE study (first 160 participants) and from about 1,300 subjects provided by 6 global collaborators. Deeply sampled blood TCRbeta repertoires from subjects exposed to, actively infected with, or recovered from COVID-19 were included in the dataset. HLA class I and class II types, where available, came from metadata supplied by the sample provider rather than from assay-based typing. The repertoires were made available in a free public database intended to serve as a resource for research on the immune response to SARS-CoV-2. The prospective study material was composed of cDNA or gDNA derived from T cells, B-cell-depleted T cells, or PBMCs.

Participants in the prospective study were enrolled through a virtual design, were aged 18 to 89 years, and lived in approximately 24 United States geographic areas. Cohort assignment in the prospective study relied on participant-reported clinical history from a screening survey and a study questionnaire. ImmuneRACE Cohort 3 recovered participants were defined by two consecutive negative NP/OP PCR tests, healthcare professional clearance, or symptom resolution. In the prospective study, mobile phlebotomists collected whole blood, serum and a nasopharyngeal or oropharyngeal swab from each participant. Additional blood draws and questionnaires over an approximately two-month period could optionally be provided by prospective study participants. Before DNA extraction, prospective study blood samples were shipped either frozen or at room temperature. TCRbeta CDR3 regions were amplified from genomic DNA by means of the immunoSEQ Assay, a bias-controlled multiplex PCR. On the authors' methods: The number of nucleated cells in each sample was estimated from the amplification of reference gene primers within the assay. Sequence reads were collapsed and filtered to measure the absolute abundance of every unique TCRbeta CDR3 rearrangement. For each sample, productive Simpson clonality was calculated as the square root of Simpson's diversity index over productive rearrangements. Sourced from immuneACCESS, this table was stored by TCRdb with only in-frame sequences that have V and J called. A share of the clones is absent; for the studies checked, an unresolved V gene accounts for under half, and the remainder has no known explanation. V and J calls and clone size follow that table, whereas D and trimming were derived from the DNA. This sample holds hundreds of thousands of clones; 87% were observed only once. The ten largest make up about 6.1% of the sample.

For this chain, trimming is 7 bases at the V end and 1 base at the J end, and the number of junction bases without a gene match is 5. The CDR3 covers 16 residues, taking in both the cysteine and the phenylalanine. Of all the DNA, just the CDR3 is kept, 48 bases in frame from base 1. Via the germline V gene, CDR1 is MDHEN and CDR2 SYDVKM. The full study reports these points: Clinical and demographic metadata were provided uncurated, with the amount varying by source and participant.

The chain is assembled from TRBV28 and TRBJ1-5; TRBD1 lines up with 12 middle nucleotides. Specimen: PBMCs or T cells enriched from blood (not recorded which). The TCR sequence derives from a woman in her 40s who had recovered from COVID-19. The CDR3 region: CASTPGQGASNQPQHF. The base sequence is TGTGCCAGCACCCCGGGACAGGGGGCGAGCAATCAGCCCCAGCATTTT.